Presented here are 23 T cell receptor beta chains from one specimen sequenced in a study of blood T cell repertoires in COVID-19. Clones were sequenced by immunoSEQ multiplex PCR, and TCRdb holds only the in-frame ones, with some missing. The profile shows 160,000 or so clones, about 83% of them singletons. Sequences were obtained from peripheral blood. Receptor source: a man in his sixties or seventies who had recovered from COVID-19.

The chain employs TRBV19 and TRBJ2-3; tentative D call: TRBD1 (5 bases). Trimming cost V 8 bases and J 6 bases, with 15 bases left between them. Germline CDR1 reads LNHDA; CDR2 reads SQIVND (reference sequence). There are 13 residues in the CDR3. The CDR3, as DNA: TGTGCCAGTTCTTTAGGGGCAGGGGATACGCAGTATTTT. It translates to CASSLGAGDTQYF. The full variable domain, rest sourced from reference TRBV19 and TRBJ2-3, is DGGITQSPKYLFRKEGQNVTLSCEQNLNHDAMYWYRQDPGQGLRLIYYSQIVNDFQKGDIAEGYSVSREKKESFPLTVTSAQKNPTAFYLCASSLGAGDTQYFGPGTRLTVL.

J is TRBJ1-2 and V is TRBV6-5, with TRBD1 matching 7 bases. V was pared by 5 bases and J by 8 bases, with 11 bases of the junction left unmatched. Germline values: CDR1 MNHEY, CDR2 SVGAGI. This CDR3 comprises 14 residues. CDR3 amino acids: CASSPTDRALGYTF. The CDR3 DNA sequence: TGTGCCAGCAGTCCCACCGACAGGGCCTTGGGCTACACCTTC.

V usage is TRBV3-1 (or the pseudogene TRBV3-2) and J usage is TRBJ1-2, with D unresolved. V was trimmed by 4 bases and J by 0 bases, leaving 15 bases between them. CDR1 is LGHDT, CDR2 YNNKEL, per germline (reference sequence). There are 16 residues in the CDR3. The CDR3 loop reads CASSPYLTEANYGYTF. The CDR3 nucleotides are TGTGCCAGCAGCCCGTATCTTACCGAGGCTAACTATGGCTACACCTTC.

A single count supports this clone. This sequence joins TRBV18 and TRBJ1-1; maybe TRBD1 (6 bases). The length of the CDR3 is 16 residues. Trimming took off 4 bases at V and 4 bases at J, with 19 bases between the two ends. Per the germline V gene, CDR1 is KGHSH and CDR2 is LQKENI. CDR3 protein: CASSQTLNRAGTEAFF. CDR3 DNA: TGTGCCAGCTCACAAACTCTTAACAGGGCAGGCACTGAAGCTTTCTTT.

CDR3 sequence: CASSQERLAGVQGGELFF. The CDR3 DNA reads as TGTGCCAGCAGCCAAGAGCGACTAGCGGGAGTACAGGGCGGGGAGCTGTTTTTT. The chain links TRBV3-1 (or the pseudogene TRBV3-2) to TRBJ2-2; 12 bases line up with TRBD2. This CDR3 contains 18 residues. The germline gives CDR1 LGHDT, CDR2 YNNKEL (reference sequence). Trimming at V came to 0 bases and at J to 7 bases, leaving 9 bases not matched to a gene.

The chain recombines TRBV10-3 with TRBJ1-1; the D gene is possibly TRBD1 (6 bases). This CDR3 has 15 residues. The V end was cut by 4 bases, the J end by 1 base, with 13 bases between. Looked up from germline, CDR1 is ENHRY and CDR2 is SYGVKD. CDR3 bases: TGTGCCATCAGTGGCGGGGGGCGAGGGAACACTGAAGCTTTCTTT. Translated, it gives CAISGGGRGNTEAFF.

This rearrangement joins TRBV6-5 to TRBJ2-2; 10 bases match TRBD2. Germline CDR1 is MNHEY and CDR2 is SVGAGI. J was trimmed by 6 bases and V by 4 bases; bases with no gene match: 5. This CDR3 spans 15 amino acids. The CDR3 DNA follows: TGTGCCAGCAGTTTCTCTAGCGGGAGTCCCGGGGAGCTGTTTTTT. Translated, it gives CASSFSSGSPGELFF.

The chain combines TRBV5-1 with TRBJ2-5; 11 bases are shared with TRBD1. V trimming: 2 bases; J trimming: 4 bases; junction bases outside the gene matches: 4. Germline assignment: CDR1 SGHRS and CDR2 YFSETQ. CDR3 length: 15 amino acids. This chain's CDR3 is CASSFSGTGGETQYF. CDR3 DNA: TGCGCCAGCAGCTTCTCCGGGACAGGGGGAGAGACCCAGTACTTC.

The chain couples TRBV28 to TRBJ2-6; possibly TRBD1 for D (6 bases). Trimming removed 4 bases at V and 1 base at J, with 14 bases between. CDR3 size: 17 residues. Germline V gene sequence: CDR1 MDHEN, CDR2 SYDVKM. In nucleotides, the CDR3 is TGTGCCAGCAGTTCCACTACAGGGTCGTCTGGGGCCAACGTCCTGACTTTC. It translates to CASSSTTGSSGANVLTF.

This sequence joins TRBV6-4 and TRBJ1-1; possibly TRBD1 for D (5 bases). V was pared by 6 bases and J by 1 base, with 12 bases between. The CDR3 is 14 residues long. Looked up from germline, CDR1 is MRHNA and CDR2 is SNTAGT. CDR3 amino acids: CASSPGLGNTEAFF. For the CDR3, the DNA is TGTGCCAGCAGCCCAGGGTTAGGGAACACTGAAGCTTTCTTT.

This chain uses TRBV4-1 with TRBJ2-2; 15 bases fit TRBD2. J was trimmed by 4 bases and V by 0 bases; bases with no gene match: 0. The CDR3 covers 17 residues. Germline CDR1 and CDR2: MGHRA and YSYEKL. CDR3 in amino acids: CASSQEGLAGGTGELFF. In DNA form, the CDR3 reads TGCGCCAGCAGCCAAGAGGGACTAGCGGGAGGCACCGGGGAGCTGTTTTTT.

This clone was detected ten times or more. The chain links TRBV6-5 to TRBJ2-1, with a tentative D call TRBD1 (5 bases). CDR1 and CDR2 (germline): MNHEY, SVGAGI. The CDR3 has 15 amino acids. V lost 7 bases, J lost 7 bases, and 20 bases lay in between. CDR3 nucleotides: TGTGCCAGCACTGGAAGGGGAACCGCCGTTAATGAGCAGTTCTTC. Its translation is CASTGRGTAVNEQFF.

This clone was seen once. V gene TRBV5-1 combines with J gene TRBJ2-1; 7 nucleotides align to TRBD1. V shed 4 bases, J shed 4 bases, and the junction held 5 bases outside the gene matches. Germline CDR1 is SGHRS and CDR2 is YFSETQ. The CDR3 totals 14 residues. The CDR3 nucleotides read TGCGCCAGCAGCGCCGGACAGGCGTACAATGAGCAGTTCTTC. Its protein is CASSAGQAYNEQFF.

This sequence joins TRBV30 and TRBJ1-6; D is uncertain. CDR1 is GTSNPN, CDR2 SVGIG, per germline (reference sequence). Trimming cost V 3 bases and J 8 bases, with 5 bases left between them. The CDR3 covers 11 residues. The CDR3 here is CAWRRDSPLHF. The CDR3, as DNA: TGTGCCTGGAGGAGGGATTCACCCCTCCACTTT.

The V gene is TRBV3-1 (or the pseudogene TRBV3-2), the J gene TRBJ2-3, with a possible D match to TRBD1 (5 bases). Germline V lookup: CDR1 LGHDT, CDR2 YNNKEL (reference sequence). The CDR3 loop spans 15 amino acids. Trimming stripped 2 bases from V and 4 bases from J, with 13 bases between. The CDR3 here is CASSQRSGIPDTQYF. CDR3 nucleotide sequence: TGTGCCAGCAGCCAACGTTCAGGGATCCCAGATACGCAGTATTTT.

The chain links TRBV19 to TRBJ2-3, with 8 positions matching TRBD2. With V trimmed by 5 bases and J by 0 bases, 4 bases remained unmatched. Germline V gene sequence: CDR1 LNHDA, CDR2 SQIVND (reference sequence). This CDR3 spans 15 amino acids. The CDR3 spells CASSSVAGSTDTQYF. CDR3 sequence (DNA): TGTGCCAGTAGTTCCGTAGCGGGAAGCACAGATACGCAGTATTTT.

The V call is TRBV5-1, the J call TRBJ2-2; no clear D gene. Trimming cost V 0 bases and J 1 base, with 4 bases left between them. The germline V gene has CDR1 SGHRS and CDR2 YFSETQ. There are 14 residues in the CDR3. Written as DNA, the CDR3 is TGCGCCAGCAGCTTGGTAGAGAACACCGGGGAGCTGTTTTTT. Its translation: CASSLVENTGELFF.

V usage is TRBV19 and J usage is TRBJ2-1, with 9 bases matching TRBD2. Per the germline V gene, CDR1 is LNHDA and CDR2 is SQIVND (reference sequence). The junction had 7 bases not matched to a gene; V was cut back by 5 bases and J by 5 bases. The CDR3 is 15 amino acids. CDR3 DNA: TGTGCCAGTAGTCTCCTTAGCGGGGGAAACAATGAGCAGTTCTTC. Amino acid sequence: CASSLLSGGNNEQFF.

The chain is built from TRBV21-1 and TRBJ1-1; TRBD1 was called by the table and not checked on the DNA. TRBV21-1 represents a pseudogene. CDR3 length: 15 amino acids. The CDR3 coding sequence is TGTGCCAGCAGCTTAAATAGGCAGGGGGCGCCTGAAGCTTTCTTT. As protein: CASSLNRQGAPEAFF.

V gene TRBV28 combines with J gene TRBJ1-1, with 7 bases lining up with TRBD1. Germline assignment: CDR1 MDHEN and CDR2 SYDVKM. V gave up 6 bases and J gave up 8 bases; unmatched junction bases: 12. The CDR3 covers 14 residues. The CDR3 DNA sequence: TGTGCCAGCAGCCCGACAGGGCTTGGCGCAGAAGCTTTCTTT. This codes for CASSPTGLGAEAFF.

The chain recombines TRBV6-6 with TRBJ2-7; D call uncertain. Germline V gene sequence: CDR1 MNHNY, CDR2 SVGAGI (reference sequence). V lost 5 bases and J 4 bases, leaving 9 bases between the germline ends. This CDR3 has 12 residues. CDR3: CASSPDGYEQYF. In DNA form, the CDR3 reads TGTGCCAGCAGTCCAGACGGGTACGAGCAGTACTTC.

The V and J genes are TRBV24-1 and TRBJ2-7; no definite D call. Trimming cost V 9 bases and J 5 bases, with 4 bases left between them. The V gene's germline CDR1 is KGHDR and CDR2 SFDVKD. The CDR3 sequence is 9 residues long. CDR3 sequence: CATPDEQYF. The CDR3 coding sequence is TGTGCCACCCCTGACGAGCAGTACTTC.

This clone came up once. The chain employs TRBV12-3 or TRBV12-4 and TRBJ1-1; D unclear. V lost 5 bases and J 0 bases, leaving 7 bases between the germline ends. CDR3 length: 13 residues. This CDR3 is CASSILLNTEAFF. CDR3 coding DNA: TGTGCCAGCAGTATCCTCCTGAACACTGAAGCTTTCTTT.